The 19 T cell receptor beta chains presented below share a single source sample, sequenced in a study of monozygotic twins with inflammatory bowel disease. Using the 5' RACE reads, TCRdb records one entry per CDR3 protein without DNA. The specimen's table records approximately 420,000 distinct CDR3 sequences. Material for sequencing was blood. The receptors were gathered from a human donor with ulcerative colitis or Crohn's disease, or a healthy co-twin of an affected twin (not recorded which).

This rearrangement joins TRBV18 to TRBJ1-1; TCRdb's D gene call, TRBD1, goes unchecked for lack of DNA. This CDR3 spans 14 amino acids. The germline CDR1 and CDR2 sequences are KGHSH and LQKENI. CDR3 sequence reads: CASSPAGTDTEAFF.

J is TRBJ2-3 and V is TRBV6-5; TCRdb selects TRBD2, and the lack of DNA leaves this call unchecked. Germline V gene lookup returns CDR1 MNHEY and CDR2 SVGAGI. CDR3 size: 17 residues. The CDR3 here is CASSYSRLAGARDTQYF.

J is TRBJ2-3 and V is TRBV20-1; the D call from TCRdb, TRBD1, cannot be confirmed without DNA. Germline CDR1 is DFQATT and CDR2 is SNEGSKA (reference sequence). CDR3 length equals 19 residues. CDR3 loop: CSASFPDRTTPPSPGTQYF.

This chain uses TRBV27 with TRBJ2-3; TCRdb reports TRBD2, a call that lacks DNA to check it against. Germline V gene lookup returns CDR1 MNHEY and CDR2 SMNVEV (reference sequence). The CDR3 loop spans 17 amino acids. The CDR3 sequence is CASSSGLAVFSTDTQYF.

The V gene is TRBV18, the J gene TRBJ2-4; TCRdb outputs TRBD1, but without DNA this stays unchecked. The V gene's germline CDR1 is KGHSH and CDR2 LQKENI. The CDR3 consists of 17 residues. The CDR3: CASSPRGQNLAKNIQYF.

This sequence joins TRBV11-2 and TRBJ2-1. The length of the CDR3 is 15 residues. Germline-derived CDR1 and CDR2 are SGHAT and FQNNGV. CDR3 sequence reads: CASSLVASPSNEQFF.

V gene TRBV27 combines with J gene TRBJ1-5; lacking DNA, the TRBD1 call made by TCRdb goes unchecked. This CDR3 region has 15 residues. Germline CDR1 reads MNHEY; CDR2 reads SMNVEV (reference sequence). CDR3 region: CASSDSGTGYQPQHF.

This chain joins TRBV25-1 and TRBJ2-6. The CDR3 runs to 16 residues. Germline values: CDR1 MGHDK, CDR2 SYGVNS. The chain's CDR3 is CASSESGGAGANVLTF.

The chain has TRBV10-3 and TRBJ2-7; TCRdb proposes TRBD2, but this gene call is untestable without DNA. This CDR3 has 14 residues. Germline V lookup: CDR1 ENHRY, CDR2 SYGVKD. The chain's CDR3 is CAISDGPGEDEQYF.

The V and J genes are TRBV3-1 and TRBJ1-2. Germline CDR1 LGHDT, CDR2 YNNKEL (reference sequence). The length of the CDR3 is 12 residues. The CDR3 loop reads CASSKTGYGYTF. Filled out from reference TRBV3-1 and TRBJ1-2, the complete variable domain reads DTAVSQTPKYLVTQMGNDKSIKCEQNLGHDTMYWYKQDSKKFLKIMFSYNNKELIINETVPNRFSPKSPDKAHLNLHINSLELGDSAVYFCASSKTGYGYTFGSGTRLTVV.

The chain employs TRBV20-1 and TRBJ2-7; TCRdb's assignment of TRBD2 cannot be checked, as there is no DNA. CDR1 DFQATT and CDR2 SNEGSKA come from the germline V gene (reference sequence). CDR3 length: 16 amino acids. CDR3 residues: CSARDPSAGRSYEQYF.

The chain has TRBV6-5 and TRBJ2-1; TCRdb lists TRBD2, though no DNA is available to test this call. CDR1 is MNHEY and CDR2 is SVGAGI in the germline V gene. The CDR3 is 17 amino acids. The CDR3 loop is CASSHSRIAGKINEQFF.

The chain carries TRBV12-3 or TRBV12-4 and TRBJ2-2; the D gene TCRdb calls, TRBD2, cannot be checked with no DNA. This CDR3 has 14 amino acids. CDR3 protein: CASTPGGRLGELFF.

This chain uses TRBV30 with TRBJ2-3; with no DNA, the TCRdb D assignment of TRBD1 cannot be verified. The CDR3 consists of 19 residues. Germline values: CDR1 GTSNPN, CDR2 SVGIG (reference sequence). This CDR3 is CAWSVLRDRGLKSTDTQYF.

CDR3: CASTRHENTEAFF. The rearrangement links TRBV6-1 to TRBJ1-1. The germline gives CDR1 MNHNS, CDR2 SASEGT. The CDR3 is 13 amino acids.

This rearrangement joins TRBV7-9 to TRBJ2-3. CDR1 SEHNR and CDR2 FQNEAQ come from the germline V gene (reference sequence). This CDR3 region has 15 residues. CDR3 sequence: CASSSWVSSTDTQYF.

The rearrangement links TRBV25-1 to TRBJ1-2; the D call of TRBD1 rests on TCRdb alone, since no DNA is present to check it. CDR3 length: 15 amino acids. CDR1 is MGHDK, CDR2 SYGVNS, per germline. The CDR3 sequence: CASSGDRARGYGYTF.

This sequence joins TRBV20-1 and TRBJ1-2. Germline CDR1 is DFQATT and CDR2 is SNEGSKA (reference sequence). This CDR3 has 13 amino acids. The CDR3 is CSARLAERYGYTF.

The chain uses TRBV5-1 and TRBJ1-5. Germline CDR1 and CDR2: SGHRS and YFSETQ. The CDR3 loop spans 16 amino acids. CDR3 protein: CASSLGGGSGNQPQHF.